Listed below are T cell receptor beta chains from one sample, sequenced in a study of molecular identifiers for immune sequencing clone quantification. One entry per CDR3 protein, called by TCRdb with MiXCR from the PCR reads. The sample includes some 580,000 distinct CDR3 sequences, approximately 24% of them seen just once. The sequencing input was naive CD8+ T cells from blood, with Jurkat cell RNA spiked in. The source is a human donor in good health. Some libraries in this study had Jurkat cell RNA spiked in. Each CDR3 is given with its conserved first and last residue. Only part of the rows carry a size: once, few, many, or a class if the clone is expanded.

CDR3,size,J,V
CAIKTGSSSYEQYF,-,TRBJ2-7,TRBV10-3
CAIRGLGTDTQYF,many,TRBJ2-3,TRBV10-3
CAISERGPSSYEQYF,-,TRBJ2-7,TRBV10-3
CASSYSQGREKLFF,many,TRBJ1-4,TRBV6-5
CAISGVQANYGYTF,-,TRBJ1-2,TRBV10-3
CASSYSTGRSGELFF,few,TRBJ2-2,TRBV6-5
CASSARDRWGYEQYF,many,TRBJ2-7,TRBV6-5
CASSPGDRPYEQYF,many,TRBJ2-7,TRBV4-1
CASSLTGLLAGVSDTQYF,-,TRBJ2-3,TRBV12-3/TRBV12-4
CASSTDPGQREKLVF,few,TRBJ1-4,TRBV28